This T cell receptor (beta chain) was profiled in a study of cytomegalovirus exposure and HLA in healthy donors. Germline V lookup: CDR1 MNHEY, CDR2 SMNVEV (reference sequence). V shed 1 base and J shed 2 bases, with 3 bases lying between them. This CDR3 has 13 amino acids. Use of 60 Vbeta and 13 Jbeta primers characterized the PCR. Profiling relied on immunoSEQ multiplex PCR, and the TCRdb table lists in-frame clones only, not all of them. The sample contains some 120,000 clones, more than 65% of which appear only once. Notes on this clone: Its antigen is still unknown.

Points from the study as a whole: Later analysis demonstrated an association between a missense DCLRE1C variant and TCR beta V- and J-gene trimming.

The sample taken for sequencing was PBMCs. The rearrangement uses TRBV27 and TRBJ1-5; D is uncertain. This clonotype was obtained from a young man in good health and CMV-seropositive. CDR3 in amino acids: CASSLFGNQPQHF. The CDR3 DNA reads TGTGCCAGCAGTTTATTCGGCAATCAGCCCCAGCATTTT.